This TCR beta chain was identified in a study of blood T cell repertoires in COVID-19. In the study overall: The United States, Italy and Spain were the sources of the acute and convalescent COVID-19 samples. PBMCs, B-cell-depleted T cells, or T cells provided the cDNA or gDNA that made up the material.

In the source study's methods: The assay estimated nucleated cells by amplifying reference gene primers. Generated by immunoSEQ multiplex PCR, the TCRdb table keeps only in-frame clones and is missing some. Clone size and the V and J calls come from that table; the DNA yielded D and trimming. The sample consists of over 85,000 clones, about 85% of them appearing once. This CDR3 has 13 residues. Germline values: CDR1 SQVTM, CDR2 ANQGSEA. V was clipped by 5 bases and J by 5 bases; unmatched bases: 8. Sequenced sample: peripheral blood. The TCR sequence derives from a man aged 60-69 years with acute or convalescent COVID-19. This rearrangement joins TRBV29-1 to TRBJ1-1, with 7 positions matching TRBD1. DNA for the CDR3: TGCAGCGTTCGGGAGGGGGCCAAGACTGAAGCTTTCTTT. This sequence encodes CSVREGAKTEAFF.